The 26 T cell receptor beta chains below all came from one sample that was sequenced in a study of cytomegalovirus exposure and HLA in healthy donors. 60 Vbeta and 13 Jbeta primers were used in PCR. Only in-frame clones appear in the TCRdb table, and some are missing; sequencing was by immunoSEQ multiplex PCR. This sample has about 73,000 clones, with roughly 82% found just once. The material sequenced was PBMCs. The origin of the receptors is a man between 65 and 80 years old in good health and CMV-seronegative.

This clone was observed a single time. Other DNA sequences in this sample translate to the same CDR3. The V and J genes are TRBV18 and TRBJ1-2; D not certain. Germline V gives CDR1 KGHSH, CDR2 LQKENI. The CDR3 sequence is 16 residues long. V shed 1 base and J shed 0 bases, with 12 bases lying between them. The CDR3 coding sequence is TGTGCCAGCTCACCACTTCAGTCAGAAGCTAACTATGGCTACACCTTC. This gives the protein CASSPLQSEANYGYTF.

This clone showed up just once. An end of the junction does not agree with germline; a read error may underlie this. The chain has TRBV7-7 and TRBJ2-5; 10 nucleotides line up with TRBD2. Germline V gives CDR1 SSHAT, CDR2 FNYEAQ (reference sequence). This CDR3 comprises 16 residues. In DNA, the CDR3 is TGTGCTAGCAGCAAGGGGCTAGCGGGGGACCAAGAGACCCAGTACTTC. Residues: CASSKGLAGDQETQYF.

This clone has just one count. The chain is built from TRBV11-3 and TRBJ2-5, with 7 bases aligning to TRBD1. CDR3 length: 15 residues. V lost 5 bases to trimming and J lost 3 bases; unmatched junction nucleotides: 9. Germline lookup yields CDR1 SGHNT and CDR2 YENEEA. CDR3 loop: CASSASGTAKETQYF. In DNA form, the CDR3 reads TGTGCCAGCAGCGCTTCCGGGACAGCGAAAGAGACCCAGTACTTC.

The chain recombines TRBV25-1 with TRBJ1-1; D is unresolved. The V gene's germline CDR1 is MGHDK and CDR2 SYGVNS. There are 12 residues in the CDR3. The ends were cut back, 6 bases at V and 6 bases at J, with 11 bases in the middle. The CDR3 is CASSTVIAEAFF. The CDR3 DNA follows: TGTGCCAGCAGCACAGTGATCGCTGAAGCTTTCTTT. Full variable domain (remainder filled in from reference TRBV25-1 and TRBJ1-1): EADIYQTPRYLVIGTGKKITLECSQTMGHDKMYWYQQDPGMELHLIHYSYGVNSTEKGDLSSESTVSRIRTEHFPLTLESARPSHTSQYLCASSTVIAEAFFGQGTRLTVV.

This chain links TRBV6-1 with TRBJ1-3; D is undetermined. The CDR3 runs to 14 residues. Germline values: CDR1 MNHNS, CDR2 SASEGT. V was trimmed by 2 bases and J by 0 bases, leaving 5 bases between them. CDR3: CASSERSSGNTIYF. For the CDR3, the DNA is TGTGCCAGCAGTGAACGGAGCTCTGGAAACACCATATATTTT.

This clone has only one observation. J is TRBJ2-1 and V is TRBV19; D remains ambiguous. V was cut by 3 bases and J by 12 bases, with 15 bases left in between. The germline gives CDR1 LNHDA, CDR2 SQIVND (reference sequence). This CDR3 spans 13 amino acids. The CDR3 protein is CASSISLLDPQFF. The DNA of the CDR3 is TGTGCCAGTAGTATCTCCCTTCTAGACCCGCAGTTCTTC.

The rearrangement uses TRBV5-4 and TRBJ1-6; D possibly corresponds to TRBD1 (6 bases). CDR1 is SGHNT, CDR2 YYREEE, per germline (reference sequence). Trimming removed 4 bases at V and 5 bases at J, with 13 bases between. This CDR3 has 15 residues. CDR3 DNA: TGTGCCAGCAGCGGGGGCACAACAAATAATTCACCCCTCCACTTT. Protein: CASSGGTTNNSPLHF.

J is TRBJ1-3 and V is TRBV19; no clear D gene. The length of the CDR3 is 14 residues. CDR1 and CDR2 from the germline V gene are LNHDA and SQIVND (reference sequence). The V and J ends lost 6 bases and 1 base respectively, with 10 bases between them. DNA of the CDR3: TGTGCCAGTAGCGAACAAATTTCTGGAAACACCATATATTTT. Translation gives CASSEQISGNTIYF.

The chain links TRBV28 to TRBJ2-2; 7 bases are shared with TRBD1. After removal of 8 bases from V and 8 bases from J, the junction contained 11 bases not matched to a gene. Germline CDR1 reads MDHEN; CDR2 reads SYDVKM. The CDR3 extends over 14 amino acids. The CDR3 is CASFDRAGAGELFF. DNA of the CDR3: TGTGCCAGCTTTGACAGGGCTGGAGCTGGGGAGCTGTTTTTT.

CDR3 protein: CASRPRQGRETQYF. In DNA form, the CDR3 reads TGTGCCAGCAGGCCCCGACAGGGAAGGGAGACCCAGTACTTC. The chain employs TRBV6-1 and TRBJ2-5, with 7 bases lining up with TRBD1. Trimming took 6 bases from V and 5 from J; bases not matched to a gene: 9. From germline, CDR1 is MNHNS and CDR2 SASEGT. This CDR3 comprises 14 residues.

This sequence joins TRBV5-6 and TRBJ1-2; D is perhaps TRBD1 (5 bases). The germline V and J ends were trimmed by 4 bases and 1 base, with 14 bases remaining between them. The CDR3 runs to 15 residues. Germline assignment: CDR1 SGHDT and CDR2 YYEEEE. CDR3 DNA: TGTGCCAGCAGCGCTTCTGACAGACTTAACTATGGCTACACCTTC. Translating it yields CASSASDRLNYGYTF.

This chain joins TRBV19 and TRBJ2-1; 7 bases match TRBD1. The CDR3 runs to 14 residues. J gave up 5 bases and V 4 bases, and 5 bases lay outside the gene matches. Germline-derived CDR1 and CDR2 are LNHDA and SQIVND (reference sequence). The CDR3 reads CASSKQGLDNEQFF. The CDR3 bases are TGTGCCAGTAGTAAACAGGGGCTAGACAATGAGCAGTTCTTC.

This clone was observed a few times. Relative to the germline gene, one junction end is altered; a read error may explain this. The CDR3 is CASSLGGQDSQYF. CDR3 sequence (DNA): TGTGCTAGCAGCCTGGGGGGGCAGGATTCCCAGTACTTC. The chain couples TRBV7-7 to TRBJ2-5; TRBD2 is a possible D gene (7 bases). Germline V gene sequence: CDR1 SSHAT, CDR2 FNYEAQ (reference sequence). The CDR3 is made up of 13 amino acids.

The J gene is TRBJ2-5, the V gene TRBV4-3; 8 nucleotides match TRBD1. The CDR3 covers 13 residues. V lost 2 bases, J lost 10 bases, and 6 bases stayed unmatched. Germline CDR1 and CDR2: LGHNA and YSLEER. The DNA of the CDR3 is TGCGCCAGCAGCCAAACAGGGGGAAGAGACCAGTACTTC. Translation: CASSQTGGRDQYF.

V usage is TRBV19 and J usage is TRBJ2-7; D may be TRBD2 (6 bases). Trimming took 3 bases from V and 2 from J, leaving 14 bases between them. The CDR3 is 15 amino acids. In germline, CDR1 is LNHDA, CDR2 SQIVND (reference sequence). CDR3 bases: TGTGCCAGTAGTATCGAGGGGCGGGGCCCCTACGAGCAGTACTTC. It codes for CASSIEGRGPYEQYF.

In this sample, this clone turned up once. This chain connects TRBV7-9 to TRBJ1-6; D not certain. V was trimmed by 4 bases and J by 1 base, leaving 14 bases between them. CDR1 is SEHNR and CDR2 is FQNEAQ in the germline V gene (reference sequence). This CDR3 contains 17 residues. The CDR3 loop reads CASSYLFSESYNSPLHF. CDR3 DNA sequence: TGTGCCAGCAGCTACCTATTCTCGGAGTCCTATAATTCACCCCTCCACTTT. The complete variable domain, with remaining parts taken from reference TRBV7-9 and TRBJ1-6, reads DTGVSQNPRHKITKRGQNVTFRCDPISEHNRLYWYRQTLGQGPEFLTYFQNEAQLEKSRLLSDRFSAERPKGSFSTLEIQRTEQGDSAMYLCASSYLFSESYNSPLHFGNGTRLTVT.

The chain employs TRBV7-9 and TRBJ1-4; tentatively, D is TRBD1 (6 bases). Germline CDR1 SEHNR, CDR2 FQNEAQ (reference sequence). The V end lost 4 bases, the J end lost 3 bases, and 9 bases lay between the germline ends. CDR3 length: 14 amino acids. The CDR3 DNA sequence: TGTGCCAGCAGCTGGGACACCTCTAATGAAAAACTGTTTTTT. It translates to CASSWDTSNEKLFF.

The chain couples TRBV28 to TRBJ2-2; 11 bases match TRBD1. Per germline, CDR1 MDHEN and CDR2 SYDVKM. This CDR3 spans 17 amino acids. The V gene end was trimmed by 5 bases and the J gene end by 5 bases; junction bases not matched to a gene: 10. CDR3 sequence (DNA): TGTGCCAGCAGTCCCGGACAGGGGGCGCGATATACCGGGGAGCTGTTTTTT. Translating gives CASSPGQGARYTGELFF.

The chain couples TRBV5-6 to TRBJ1-4; D gene ambiguous. The CDR3 is 17 residues long. Germline V gene sequence: CDR1 SGHDT, CDR2 YYEEEE. V was shortened by 0 bases and J by 3 bases, with 15 bases between the two germline ends. The CDR3 DNA reads as TGTGCCAGCAGCTTGGTCCGCTCGGGAGCAGCTAATGAAAAACTGTTTTTT. It is translated as CASSLVRSGAANEKLFF.

This chain uses TRBV19 with TRBJ1-2; D gene ambiguous. The germline V and J ends were trimmed by 5 bases and 1 base, with 11 bases remaining between them. Germline lookup yields CDR1 LNHDA and CDR2 SQIVND (reference sequence). This CDR3 has 14 residues. The CDR3 coding sequence is TGTGCCAGTAGTCCCTCGGGTTTTAACTATGGCTACACCTTC. It specifies CASSPSGFNYGYTF.

The rearrangement links TRBV9 to TRBJ1-3; the D gene is possibly TRBD1 (6 bases). The CDR3 extends over 15 amino acids. Germline values: CDR1 SGDLS, CDR2 YYNGEE. V gave up 0 bases and J gave up 4 bases, with 11 bases separating them. The CDR3 sequence is CASSVATGTGNTIYF. The CDR3 region has the DNA TGTGCCAGCAGCGTAGCCACAGGGACCGGAAACACCATATATTTT.

Notes on this clone: Other DNA sequences in the same sample also yield this CDR3. This chain joins TRBV30 and TRBJ1-5; D is perhaps TRBD1 (5 bases). The CDR3 loop spans 13 amino acids. Trimming took 3 bases from V and 1 from J, leaving 7 bases between them. Germline CDR1 reads GTSNPN; CDR2 reads SVGIG (reference sequence). CDR3 loop: CAWSAGSNQPQHF. Here the CDR3 DNA reads TGTGCCTGGAGCGCAGGGAGCAATCAGCCCCAGCATTTT.

The J gene is TRBJ2-7, the V gene TRBV19, with TRBD1 as a possible D gene (6 bases). This CDR3 has 14 amino acids. Trimming stripped 8 bases from V and 0 bases from J, with 14 bases between. CDR1 and CDR2 (germline): LNHDA, SQIVND (reference sequence). The CDR3 DNA follows: TGTGCCAGTGGCGCCGGGACAAACTCCTACGAGCAGTACTTC. Its protein product is CASGAGTNSYEQYF.

The chain joins TRBV28 to TRBJ2-1; D may be TRBD2 (5 bases). V lost 5 bases, J lost 11 bases, and 16 bases lay in between. Germline values: CDR1 MDHEN, CDR2 SYDVKM. The CDR3 is 13 amino acids. The CDR3 DNA reads TGTGCCAGCAGTGTGTCCGGGGTCCGCCAGCAGTTCTTC. Translation gives CASSVSGVRQQFF.

Comment on this clone: Sequence at one end of the junction differs from germline and may be a read error. The rearrangement joins TRBV7-9 to TRBJ1-2; 11 nucleotides line up with TRBD1. Germline V gene sequence: CDR1 SEHNR, CDR2 FQNEAQ (reference sequence). CDR3 length equals 16 residues. The CDR3 loop reads CSSSSNFGTGGEGYTF. Written as DNA, the CDR3 is TGTTCCAGCAGCTCCAACTTTGGGACAGGGGGAGAAGGCTACACCTTC.

The chain links TRBV10-1 to TRBJ2-7; D may be TRBD1 (8 bases). The CDR3 runs to 13 residues. The germline gives CDR1 WNHNN, CDR2 SYGVQD (reference sequence). The ends were cut back, 11 bases at V and 10 bases at J, with 24 bases in the middle. The CDR3 here is CAHLKTGGGKQYF. The CDR3 DNA reads TGCGCCCACCTTAAAACAGGGGGGGGCAAACAGTACTTC.